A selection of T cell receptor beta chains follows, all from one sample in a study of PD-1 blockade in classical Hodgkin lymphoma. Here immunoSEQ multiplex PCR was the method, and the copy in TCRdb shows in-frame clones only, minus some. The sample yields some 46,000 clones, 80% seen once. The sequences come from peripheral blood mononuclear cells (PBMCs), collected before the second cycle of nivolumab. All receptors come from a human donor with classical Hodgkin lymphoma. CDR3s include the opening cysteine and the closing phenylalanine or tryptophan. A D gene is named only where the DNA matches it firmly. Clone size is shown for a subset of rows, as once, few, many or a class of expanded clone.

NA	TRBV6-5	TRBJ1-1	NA	TGTGCCAGCAGTTACGGAGGGGGGCGTATCACTGAAGCTTTCTTT	CASSYGGGRITEAFF
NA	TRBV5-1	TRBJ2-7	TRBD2	TGCGCCAGCAGCTTGGGCCTGTCTAGCGGGAGCTACGAGCAGTACTTC	CASSLGLSSGSYEQYF
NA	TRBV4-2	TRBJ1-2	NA	TGTGCCAGCAGCCAAGATGGGAGGGGCGAAACTTACGCCTATGGCTACACCTTC	CASSQDGRGETYAYGYTF
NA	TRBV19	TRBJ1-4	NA	TGTGCCAGTAGTATCTGGGCCGGCGCCGCAACTAATGAAAAACTGTTTTTT	CASSIWAGAATNEKLFF
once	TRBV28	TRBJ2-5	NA	TGTGCCAGCAGCCACCCGACTGTAGAGACCCAGTACTTC	CASSHPTVETQYF
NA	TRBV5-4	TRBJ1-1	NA	TGTGCCAGCAGCTTTGGTAACACTGAAGCTTTCTTT	CASSFGNTEAFF
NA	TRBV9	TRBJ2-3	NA	TGTGCCAGCAGCGGATCCGGGACCTACACAGATACGCAGTATTTT	CASSGSGTYTDTQYF
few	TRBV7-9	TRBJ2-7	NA	TGTGCCAGCAGCTTAGCGGGATTCGAACCCTACGAGCAGTACTTC	CASSLAGFEPYEQYF
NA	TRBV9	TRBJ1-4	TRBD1	TGTGCCAGCAGCGCAGGGGGCAGGGGAAATGAAAAACTGTTTTTT	CASSAGGRGNEKLFF
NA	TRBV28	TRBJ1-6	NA	TGTGCCAGCAGGGGGATAGGACAGAGGATGAATTCACCCCTCCACTTT	CASRGIGQRMNSPLHF
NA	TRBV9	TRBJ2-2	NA	TGTGCCAGCAGCGTCAGGGACGTGGAACGGTCTAGGGAGCTGTTTTTT	CASSVRDVERSRELFF
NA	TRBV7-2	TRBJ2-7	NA	TGTGCCAGCAGTCCTGACGGGACTGGAGGTGAGCAGTACTTC	CASSPDGTGGEQYF
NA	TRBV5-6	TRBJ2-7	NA	TGTGCCAGCAGCTTCAAAAAAGTCGGGGGCGCCGAGCAGTACTTC	CASSFKKVGGAEQYF
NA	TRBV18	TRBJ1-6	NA	TGTGCCAGCTCACCACCGGCCTTACAACGGTTTGGGTCACCCCTCCACTTT	CASSPPALQRFGSPLHF
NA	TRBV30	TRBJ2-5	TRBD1	TGTGCCTGGAGTGTATTACAGGGGGCTTTGGAGACCCAGTACTTC	CAWSVLQGALETQYF
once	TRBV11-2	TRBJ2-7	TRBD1	TGTGCCAGCAGCTCGGGGACAGGGCAGAACGAGCAGTACTTC	CASSSGTGQNEQYF
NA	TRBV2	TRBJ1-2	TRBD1	TGTGCCAGCACCGAGGGAGGGGCGGGACAGGGTATTGGCTACACCTTC	CASTEGGAGQGIGYTF
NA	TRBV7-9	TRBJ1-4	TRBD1	TGTGCCAGCAGCTTAGAGGGATCGGGACAGGGGTCAAAACTGTTTTTT	CASSLEGSGQGSKLFF
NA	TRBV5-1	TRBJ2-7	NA	TGCGCCAGCAGCTCCGGACGGGGAAGCTCCTACGAGCAGTACTTC	CASSSGRGSSYEQYF
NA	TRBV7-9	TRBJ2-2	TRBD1	TGTGCCAGCAGCCCACAGGGGAACGGGGAGCTGTTTTTT	CASSPQGNGELFF
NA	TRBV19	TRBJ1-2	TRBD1	TGTGCCAGTAGTATTAACTGGGACAGGGTCTATGGCTACACCTTC	CASSINWDRVYGYTF
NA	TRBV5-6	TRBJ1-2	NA	TGTGCCAGCAGCCTAACAGCCAACTATGGCTACACCTTC	CASSLTANYGYTF
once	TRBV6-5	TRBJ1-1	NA	TGTGCCAGCAGTTACTCGAGGTTGGGGACTGAAGCTTTCTTT	CASSYSRLGTEAFF
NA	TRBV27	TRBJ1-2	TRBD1	TGTGCCAGCAGTTTGACAGGGGTGGTCGGGAGTCATTCAGATGGCTACACCTTC	CASSLTGVVGSHSDGYTF
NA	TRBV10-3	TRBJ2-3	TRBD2	TGTGCCATCAGTGAGTCTGGTAGCGGGGGAAGAGATACGCAGTATTTT	CAISESGSGGRDTQYF
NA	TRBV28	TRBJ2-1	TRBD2	TGTGCCAGCAGTTTATCGGGACTAGCTTACAATGAGCAGTTCTTC	CASSLSGLAYNEQFF
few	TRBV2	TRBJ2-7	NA	TGTGCCAGCAGCCCAACAGGGTCGAGGATCTACGAGCAGTACTTC	CASSPTGSRIYEQYF
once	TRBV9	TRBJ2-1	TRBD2	TGTGCCAGCAGCGCAGTACCCGACGGACTAGCGGGGGGGGAGCAGTTCTTC	CASSAVPDGLAGGEQFF
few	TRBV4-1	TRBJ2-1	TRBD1	TGCGCCAGCAGCCAGGGTCCGGGACAGGGGAAGAATGAGCAGTTCTTC	CASSQGPGQGKNEQFF
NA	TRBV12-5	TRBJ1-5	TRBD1	TGTGCTAGTGGTTTGGTAACGGGACAGGGAGGTCAGCCCCAGCATTTT	CASGLVTGQGGQPQHF
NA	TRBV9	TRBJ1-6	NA	TGTGCCAGCAGCGAAGACAGACCGCTTCTCACAATTTCACCCCTCCACTTT	CASSEDRPLLTISPLHF
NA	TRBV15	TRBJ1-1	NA	TGTGCCACCAGCAGAGGCCCAACGGCCGGGACCTCTGAAGCTTTCTTT	CATSRGPTAGTSEAFF
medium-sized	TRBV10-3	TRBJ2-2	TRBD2	TGTGCCATCAGTGAAGGACTAGCGGGGGGAGCCGGAACCGGGGAGCTGTTTTTT	CAISEGLAGGAGTGELFF
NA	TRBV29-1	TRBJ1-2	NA	TGCAGCGTTGAGACAGTTGGCGCGGCTGGCTACACCTTC	CSVETVGAAGYTF
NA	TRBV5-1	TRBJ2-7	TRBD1	TGCGCCAGCAGCTCGACAGGGGGGAGCCTCGAGCAGTACTTC	CASSSTGGSLEQYF
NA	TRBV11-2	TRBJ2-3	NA	TGTGCCAGCAGCCCTTGGACTGCCACAGATACGCAGTATTTT	CASSPWTATDTQYF
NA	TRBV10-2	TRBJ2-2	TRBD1	TGCGCCAGTTATCGGACAGGGCGCGGAACCGGGGAGCTGTTTTTT	CASYRTGRGTGELFF
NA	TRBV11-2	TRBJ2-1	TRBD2	TGTGCCAGCAGCTTGGCCAGAGCGGGAGTTAGGAACAATGAGCAGTTCTTC	CASSLARAGVRNNEQFF
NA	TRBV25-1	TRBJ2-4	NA	TGTGCCAGCAGAGCTCTAGCCAAAAACATTCAGTACTTC	CASRALAKNIQYF
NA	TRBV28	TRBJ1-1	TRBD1	TGTGCCAGCAGTTTGGTGACAGGGGGTGGGATGAACACTGAAGCTTTCTTT	CASSLVTGGGMNTEAFF
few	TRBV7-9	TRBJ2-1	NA	TGTGCCAGCAGCTCCGATTTAGGCTACAATGAGCAGTTCTTC	CASSSDLGYNEQFF
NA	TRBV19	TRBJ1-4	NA	TGTGCCAGTAGTATTGTCCCCTTAGGAGCTAATGAAAAACTGTTTTTT	CASSIVPLGANEKLFF
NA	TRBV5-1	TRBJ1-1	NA	TGCGCCAGCCACGCGGGGGACACTGAAGCTTTCTTT	CASHAGDTEAFF
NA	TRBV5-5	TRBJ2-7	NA	TGTGCCAGCAGAGGTACCAGATCCTACGAGCAGTACTTC	CASRGTRSYEQYF